The T cell receptor (beta chain) under discussion was sequenced for a study of T cells after yellow fever vaccination (dated 2019 in TCRdb). About the investigation overall: The SMART-Seq v4 Ultra Low Input RNA kit was used to prepare libraries from fractions with low cell numbers. To follow T-cell clones before and after both primary and booster YFV17D yellow fever vaccination, bulk TCR alpha and beta repertoires underwent longitudinal sequencing. Two healthy male donors made up the cohort, one aged 18 to 29 years and the other aged 30 to 39 years. Blood was collected at multiple timepoints before and after primary and secondary immunization, and bulk PBMC replicates and cell subsets were isolated.

The sample's treatment or condition label, in plain terms: live attenuated yellow fever vaccine strain. PBMCs were isolated from peripheral blood using a standard Ficoll-Paque protocol. Dynabeads CD4 and CD8 positive selection kits were used to isolate the CD4 and CD8 T-cell fractions. TriZol was used to extract RNA from bulk PBMCs, CD4 and CD8 fractions, and dextramer-positive and dextramer-negative fractions. The run used an Illumina NovaSeq 6000. TCR cDNA was synthesized by 5'RACE template switching, which introduced a universal primer site and unique molecular identifiers. Priming for cDNA synthesis came from both the TCR alpha and TCR beta constant segments. Two PCR steps were used to amplify libraries, with sample barcodes and sequencing adapters being added in the second step. Sequencing of the libraries was done on either Illumina HiSeq 2500 (2x100 bp) or NovaSeq (2x150 bp). For the original study's pipeline: Demultiplexing of reads and collapsing into UMI consensus sequences were performed with MIGEC, and V(D)J alignment was carried out with MiXCR. Vaccine-responding clonotypes were identified with edgeR using replicate PBMC samples, with FDR below 0.01 and a log2 fold change above 5 up to day 15 being required. Each bulk clonotype was labeled CD4 or CD8 based on which sequenced repertoire, CD4 or CD8, contained the clonotype at higher abundance. The public reads were reanalyzed by TCRdb: fastp trimming at Q25, MiXCR alignment, in-frame beta chains only. Duplicate CDR3 protein sequences are folded into a single record with the most common DNA and genes. The V and J calls here are based on TCRdb, not the publication. Recorded for this sample are about 220,000 distinct CDR3 sequences; approximately 3.2% of them occurred a single time. The ten largest clones represent around 3% of the sample.

The table lists this clonotype with many counts. What antigen it recognizes has not been identified. The input lacks base qualities; no much larger clone sits a single base away. The research as a whole found: The study included only a couple of donors, which limits how far the findings can be generalized. Because abundant contaminating clonotypes from the bulk population could be contained in FACS-sorted repertoires, computational filtering was required. The secondary T-cell response was found to be weaker but faster than the primary response, with a peak reached on day 5 rather than on day 15. Most clones expanded after primary vaccination were re-detected after the booster (around 96% of CD4 and approximately 85% of CD8), suggesting broad memory maintenance. A small fraction of clonotypes appeared in both the CD4 and CD8 compartments, likely as a result of convergent recombination.

From its cysteine to its phenylalanine, the CDR3 spans 15 amino acids. Only the CDR3 portion is preserved as DNA: 45 bases, with reading frame beginning at the first base. V and J lose 0 bases and 1 base, and a span of 12 bases separates them. Reading the germline V gene (reference sequence) gives CDR1 DFQATT and CDR2 SNEGSKA. Recombination connected TRBV20-1 to TRBJ2-5; TRBD2 could be the D gene, as 5 bases match. The material was CD4+ T cells sorted from PBMCs, obtained 10 days after the yellow fever booster vaccination. The clonotype comes from a man aged 18 to 35 who received the YFV17D yellow fever vaccine. Read as DNA, the sequence is TGCAGTGCTAGAGATCCTCAGCGGTCCCAAGAGACCCAGTACTTC. Translated, it reads CSARDPQRSQETQYF.